The source of this TCR beta chain is a study of blood T cell repertoires in COVID-19. Authors' data handling: Reference gene primer amplification gave nucleated cell count estimates. Only in-frame clones appear in the TCRdb table, and some are missing; sequencing was by immunoSEQ multiplex PCR. V, J and clone size reflect that table, while D and trimming were determined from the DNA. The data contain about 180,000 clones, roughly nine tenths of them singletons. This clone was seen more than once but under ten times. With 6 bases removed from V and 9 bases from J, the gap between germline ends came to 8 bases. Germline values: CDR1 MNHEY, CDR2 SVGAGI. The CDR3 extends over 10 amino acids.

The receptor was derived from a man between 65 and 85 years old with active or convalescent COVID-19. The gene calls are TRBV6-5 and TRBJ2-5, with D hard to call. The sample was peripheral blood. CDR3 in DNA: TGTGCCAGCAGGTTCGGAGCCCAGTACTTC. It encodes CASRFGAQYF.